Following are 20 T cell receptor beta chains from one sample sequenced in a study of control samples from healthy donors and cancer patients (TCRdb year 2020). The library relied on the immunoSEQ multiplex PCR assay. The table comes from immuneACCESS by way of TCRdb, which keeps in-frame sequences with V and J called. Part of the clones is missing from these tables; in studies checked, under half for an unresolved V gene and the rest for unknown reasons. Recorded for this sample are 150,000 to 200,000 clones; approximately 90% of them occurred a single time. The biggest ten clones account for less than 0.75% of the sample. The sample was blood. The receptor set was obtained from a woman aged 30 to 39 in good health.

This sequence joins TRBV6-5 and TRBJ2-7; 9 bases fit TRBD1. V gave up 6 bases and J gave up 6 bases; unmatched junction bases: 9. The CDR3 has 14 amino acids. Germline V lookup: CDR1 MNHEY, CDR2 SVGAGI. The CDR3 DNA is TGTGCCAGCAGATGGGGACAGGGAGTCGGCGAGCAGTACTTC. It codes for CASRWGQGVGEQYF.

The chain joins TRBV27 to TRBJ2-1; 10 positions agree with TRBD2. J was trimmed by 0 bases and V by 5 bases; bases with no gene match: 7. The CDR3 covers 17 residues. The germline CDR1 and CDR2 sequences are MNHEY and SMNVEV (reference sequence). This CDR3 reads CASSPRTSGSSYNEQFF. The DNA for the CDR3 is TGTGCCAGCAGTCCGAGGACTAGCGGAAGCTCCTACAATGAGCAGTTCTTC.

V is TRBV11-3 and J is TRBJ2-5, with a possible D match to TRBD2 (5 bases). Germline lookup yields CDR1 SGHNT and CDR2 YENEEA. The ends were cut back, 5 bases at V and 7 bases at J, with 14 bases in the middle. The CDR3 is 13 residues long. The CDR3 region is CASSPNGVGTQYF. CDR3 DNA sequence: TGTGCCAGCAGCCCAAACGGGGTCGGGACCCAGTACTTC.

This chain joins TRBV30 and TRBJ1-2; 7 bases line up with TRBD1. The CDR3 is 12 residues long. Trimming removed 0 bases from V and 8 bases from J; junction bases left unmatched: 3. In germline, CDR1 is GTSNPN, CDR2 SVGIG (reference sequence). The DNA of the CDR3 is TGTGCCTGGAGTGTAGGGGGCCGGGGCTACACCTTC. Translating gives CAWSVGGRGYTF.

The V gene is TRBV5-1, the J gene TRBJ1-4; D is undetermined. V lost 0 bases and J 3 bases, leaving 15 bases between the germline ends. CDR1 is SGHRS, CDR2 YFSETQ, per germline. This CDR3 has 17 amino acids. The chain's CDR3 is CASSLGSLATANEKLFF. For the CDR3, the DNA is TGCGCCAGCAGCTTGGGGTCTTTGGCTACGGCTAATGAAAAACTGTTTTTT.

V usage is TRBV7-8 and J usage is TRBJ1-5, with 9 bases aligning to TRBD1. CDR3 length: 12 residues. Germline V gene lookup returns CDR1 SGHVS and CDR2 FQNEAQ. After removal of 5 bases from V and 12 bases from J, the junction contained 5 bases not matched to a gene. The CDR3 DNA sequence: TGTGCCAGCAGCCTCCGACAGGGGGACCAGCATTTT. This gives the protein CASSLRQGDQHF.

V usage is TRBV18 and J usage is TRBJ2-5; D possibly corresponds to TRBD1 (5 bases). Trimming took 5 bases from V and 5 from J, leaving 12 bases between them. The germline gives CDR1 KGHSH, CDR2 LQKENI. The CDR3 contains 13 residues. The CDR3 protein is CASSRGIRETQYF. CDR3 nucleotide sequence: TGTGCCAGCTCAAGGGGTATCAGGGAGACCCAGTACTTC.

The V call is TRBV19, the J call TRBJ1-4; D possibly corresponds to TRBD1 (6 bases). CDR1 and CDR2 from the germline V gene are LNHDA and SQIVND (reference sequence). Trimming shortened V by 6 bases and J by 7 bases, and 12 bases separated the two germline ends. The CDR3 length is 13 residues. The CDR3 sequence is CASRTGMGEKLFF. As DNA, the CDR3 is TGTGCCAGTAGAACAGGGATGGGTGAAAAACTGTTTTTT.

The rearrangement uses TRBV5-1 and TRBJ1-3; no definite D call. Between the trimmed V and J ends, which lost 4 bases and 4 bases, there was a span of 9 bases. Germline CDR1 is SGHRS and CDR2 is YFSETQ. The CDR3 spans 13 residues. Here the CDR3 DNA reads TGCGCCAGCAGCCCCAACAGAGGAAACACCATATATTTT. It specifies CASSPNRGNTIYF.

This chain connects TRBV28 to TRBJ2-2; the D gene is possibly TRBD2 (5 bases). Trimming pared 2 bases from V and 7 bases from J, leaving 14 bases between. In germline, CDR1 is MDHEN, CDR2 SYDVKM. This CDR3 contains 15 residues. The CDR3 nucleotides read TGTGCCAGCAGTTTAAGAGGGTCCGGGGTCGGGGAGCTGTTTTTT. Its protein is CASSLRGSGVGELFF. Full variable domain (remainder filled in from reference TRBV28 and TRBJ2-2): DVKVTQSSRYLVKRTGEKVFLECVQDMDHENMFWYRQDPGLGLRLIYFSYDVKMKEKGDIPEGYSVSREKKERFSLILESASTNQTSMYLCASSLRGSGVGELFFGEGSRLTVL.

The chain carries TRBV6-5 and TRBJ2-3; D is perhaps TRBD2 (6 bases). With 7 bases removed from V and 6 bases from J, the gap between germline ends came to 14 bases. In germline, CDR1 is MNHEY, CDR2 SVGAGI. This CDR3 is 13 amino acids long. The CDR3 DNA is TGTGCCAGCAACCGGGACTCCCACGATACGCAGTATTTT. This encodes CASNRDSHDTQYF.

This clone was seen once. The rearrangement joins TRBV15 to TRBJ2-3; 14 bases are shared with TRBD2. Trimming at V came to 0 bases and at J to 3 bases, leaving 8 bases not matched to a gene. The CDR3 consists of 19 residues. Germline CDR1 LNHNV, CDR2 YYDKDF (reference sequence). The CDR3: CATSRDTTSGRASTDTQYF. The CDR3 DNA sequence: TGTGCCACCAGCAGAGATACGACTAGCGGGAGGGCCAGTACAGATACGCAGTATTTT.

This sequence joins TRBV4-2 and TRBJ1-2; D not certain. This CDR3 has 17 residues. Trimming left V 0 bases short and J 0 bases short, with 14 bases between. From germline, CDR1 is LGHNA and CDR2 YNFKEQ. This CDR3 reads CASSQELRSGANYGYTF. The CDR3 DNA reads TGTGCCAGCAGCCAAGAATTGCGGTCTGGAGCTAACTATGGCTACACCTTC.

The genes are TRBV5-6 and TRBJ2-7; perhaps TRBD1 as D (5 bases). This CDR3 has 14 residues. V was shortened by 0 bases and J by 2 bases, with 9 bases between the two germline ends. Germline V gene data show CDR1 as SGHDT and CDR2 as YYEEEE. The CDR3 sequence is CASSLGGRAYEQYF. CDR3 DNA: TGTGCCAGCAGCTTGGGGGGCAGGGCCTACGAGCAGTACTTC.

This clone was found once. V gene TRBV27 combines with J gene TRBJ1-4; 7 bases align to TRBD1. Looked up from germline, CDR1 is MNHEY and CDR2 is SMNVEV (reference sequence). Germline trimming cut 6 bases from V and 5 bases from J; bases unmatched to any gene: 27. This CDR3 is 21 amino acids long. CDR3 in amino acids: CASSPILHWDSKGRNNEKLFF. CDR3 DNA: TGTGCCAGCAGCCCGATCTTACACTGGGACAGCAAGGGGAGGAACAATGAAAAACTGTTTTTT.

The V call is TRBV20-1, the J call TRBJ2-7; D remains ambiguous. This CDR3 comprises 10 residues. The germline V and J ends were trimmed by 0 bases and 3 bases, with 0 bases remaining between them. CDR1 and CDR2 (germline): DFQATT, SNEGSKA (reference sequence). The CDR3 nucleotides are TGCAGTGCTAGAGACTACGAGCAGTACTTC. It is translated as CSARDYEQYF.

CDR3 sequence: CASSSIAEENNEQFF. CDR3 bases: TGTGCCAGCAGCTCAATAGCGGAGGAGAACAATGAGCAGTTCTTC. The chain is built from TRBV5-4 and TRBJ2-1; TRBD2 might be the D (6 bases). This CDR3 has 15 residues. Germline V gives CDR1 SGHNT, CDR2 YYREEE (reference sequence). V was cut by 3 bases and J by 5 bases, with 15 bases left in between.

The V and J genes are TRBV12-3 or TRBV12-4 and TRBJ1-5; D remains unclear. V was cut by 6 bases and J by 5 bases, with 11 bases left in between. The CDR3 totals 13 residues. CDR3 residues: CASSGLRHQPQHF. The DNA for the CDR3 is TGTGCCAGCAGCGGACTAAGGCATCAGCCCCAGCATTTT.

CDR3 DNA sequence: TGTGCCAGCAGTGAAAGCAGGGTCAATGAGCAGTTCTTC. Translated: CASSESRVNEQFF. V gene TRBV6-1 combines with J gene TRBJ2-1; TRBD1 is a possible D gene (5 bases). CDR1 and CDR2 (germline): MNHNS, SASEGT. The V end lost 2 bases, the J end lost 6 bases, and 8 bases lay between the germline ends. This CDR3 is built from 13 residues.

CDR3 amino acids: CASSYISVNQPQHF. CDR3 DNA sequence: TGTGCCAGCAGTTACATTTCAGTCAATCAGCCCCAGCATTTT. The chain links TRBV6-5 to TRBJ1-5; no reliable D call. The CDR3 extends over 14 amino acids. Germline CDR1 is MNHEY and CDR2 is SVGAGI. V shed 2 bases and J shed 3 bases, with 8 bases lying between them.